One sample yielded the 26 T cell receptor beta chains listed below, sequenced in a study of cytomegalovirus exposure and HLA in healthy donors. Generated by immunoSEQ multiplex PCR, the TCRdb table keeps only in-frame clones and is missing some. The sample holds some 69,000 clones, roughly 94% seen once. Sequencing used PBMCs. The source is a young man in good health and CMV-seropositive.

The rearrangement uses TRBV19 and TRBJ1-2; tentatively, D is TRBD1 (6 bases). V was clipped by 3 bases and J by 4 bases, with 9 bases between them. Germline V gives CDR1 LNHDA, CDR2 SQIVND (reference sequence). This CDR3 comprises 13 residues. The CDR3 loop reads CASSIGGAYGYTF. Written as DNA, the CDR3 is TGTGCCAGTAGTATTGGGGGGGCCTATGGCTACACCTTC.

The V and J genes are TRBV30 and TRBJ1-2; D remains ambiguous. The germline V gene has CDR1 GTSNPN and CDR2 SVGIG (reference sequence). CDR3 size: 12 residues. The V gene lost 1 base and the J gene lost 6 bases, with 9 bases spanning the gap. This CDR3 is CAWSGSVDGYTF. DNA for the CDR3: TGTGCCTGGAGTGGGTCGGTTGATGGCTACACCTTC.

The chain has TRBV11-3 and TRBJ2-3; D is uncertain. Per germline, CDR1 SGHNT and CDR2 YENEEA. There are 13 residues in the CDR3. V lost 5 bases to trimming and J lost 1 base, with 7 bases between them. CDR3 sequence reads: CASSPSGTDTQYF. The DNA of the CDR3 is TGTGCCAGCAGCCCCTCCGGCACAGATACGCAGTATTTT. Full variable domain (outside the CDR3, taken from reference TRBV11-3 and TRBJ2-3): EAGVVQSPRYKIIEKKQPVAFWCNPISGHNTLYWYLQNLGQGPELLIRYENEEAVDDSQLPKDRFSAERLKGVDSTLKIQPAELGDSAVYLCASSPSGTDTQYFGPGTRLTVL.

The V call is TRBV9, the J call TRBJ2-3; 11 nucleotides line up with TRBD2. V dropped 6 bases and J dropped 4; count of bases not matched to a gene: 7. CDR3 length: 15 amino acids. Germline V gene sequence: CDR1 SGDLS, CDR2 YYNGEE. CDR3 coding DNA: TGTGCCAGCAACGAGGGGACTAGCGGCCCAGATACGCAGTATTTT. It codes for CASNEGTSGPDTQYF.

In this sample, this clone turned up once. The CDR3 reads CATSPDILVGYTF. In DNA form, the CDR3 reads TGTGCCACCAGCCCGGACATCTTGGTCGGCTACACCTTC. The V gene is TRBV2, the J gene TRBJ1-2, with D possibly matching TRBD1 (5 bases). V was clipped by 10 bases and J by 8 bases, with 20 bases between them. From germline, CDR1 is SNHLY and CDR2 FYNNEI. The CDR3 covers 13 residues.

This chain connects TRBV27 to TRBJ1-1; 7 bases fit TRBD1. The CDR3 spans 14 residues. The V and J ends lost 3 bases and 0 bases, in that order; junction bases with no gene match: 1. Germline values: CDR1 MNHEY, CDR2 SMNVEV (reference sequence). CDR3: CASSFRGLNTEAFF. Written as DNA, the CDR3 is TGTGCCAGCAGTTTCAGGGGGTTGAACACTGAAGCTTTCTTT.

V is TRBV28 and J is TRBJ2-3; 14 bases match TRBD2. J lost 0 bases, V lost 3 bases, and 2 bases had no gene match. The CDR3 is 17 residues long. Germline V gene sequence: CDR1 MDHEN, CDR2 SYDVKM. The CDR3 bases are TGTGCCAGCAGTTTGACTAGCGGGAGGGATAGCACAGATACGCAGTATTTT. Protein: CASSLTSGRDSTDTQYF.

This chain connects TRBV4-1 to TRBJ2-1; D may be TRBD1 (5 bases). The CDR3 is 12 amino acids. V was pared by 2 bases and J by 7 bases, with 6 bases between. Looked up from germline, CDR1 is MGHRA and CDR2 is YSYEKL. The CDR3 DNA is TGCGCCAGCAGCCAAAGGGGTAATGAGCAGTTCTTC. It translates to CASSQRGNEQFF.

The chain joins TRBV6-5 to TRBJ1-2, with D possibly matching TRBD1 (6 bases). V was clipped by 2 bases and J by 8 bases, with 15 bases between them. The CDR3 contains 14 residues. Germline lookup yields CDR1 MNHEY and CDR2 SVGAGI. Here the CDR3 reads CASSYQGQGSGYTF. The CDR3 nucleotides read TGTGCCAGCAGTTACCAAGGGCAGGGGAGCGGCTACACCTTC.

The CDR3 bases are TGCGCCAGCAGCTTGCGTTCCGGGACAGCCTATGAAAAACTGTTTTTT. It is translated as CASSLRSGTAYEKLFF. V is TRBV4-1 and J is TRBJ1-4, with 7 bases identical to TRBD1. Trimming removed 5 bases from V and 6 bases from J; junction bases left unmatched: 12. Germline loops: CDR1 MGHRA, CDR2 YSYEKL. CDR3 length: 16 amino acids.

CDR3 protein: CATSRDRGLPSSGNTIYF. DNA for the CDR3: TGTGCCACCAGCAGAGACAGGGGTCTCCCATCCTCTGGAAACACCATATATTTT. The chain is built from TRBV15 and TRBJ1-3; TRBD1 might be the D (6 bases). The germline gives CDR1 LNHNV, CDR2 YYDKDF (reference sequence). V lost 0 bases and J 0 bases, leaving 15 bases between the germline ends. This CDR3 contains 18 residues.

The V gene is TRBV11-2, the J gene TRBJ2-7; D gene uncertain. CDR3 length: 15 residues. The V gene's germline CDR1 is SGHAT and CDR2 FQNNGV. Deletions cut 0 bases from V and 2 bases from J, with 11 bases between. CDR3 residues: CASSLDWRSAYEQYF. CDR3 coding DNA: TGTGCCAGCAGCTTAGATTGGCGGAGTGCCTACGAGCAGTACTTC.

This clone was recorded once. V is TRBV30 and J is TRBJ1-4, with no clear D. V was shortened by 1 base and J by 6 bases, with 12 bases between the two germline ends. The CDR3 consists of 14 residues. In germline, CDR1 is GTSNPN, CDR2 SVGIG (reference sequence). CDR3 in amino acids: CAWSGGGNDEKLFF. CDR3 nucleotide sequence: TGTGCCTGGAGTGGGGGAGGGAACGATGAAAAACTGTTTTTT.

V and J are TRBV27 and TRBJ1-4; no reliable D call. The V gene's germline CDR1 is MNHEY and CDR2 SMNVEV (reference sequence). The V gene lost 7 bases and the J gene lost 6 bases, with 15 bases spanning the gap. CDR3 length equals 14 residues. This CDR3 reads CASNGHSWHEKLFF. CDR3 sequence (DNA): TGTGCCAGCAATGGGCACTCGTGGCATGAAAAACTGTTTTTT.

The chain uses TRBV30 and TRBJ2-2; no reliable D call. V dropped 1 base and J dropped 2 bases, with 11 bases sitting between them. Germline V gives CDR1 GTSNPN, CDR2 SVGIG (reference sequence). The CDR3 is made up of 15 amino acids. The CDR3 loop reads CAWSGGIPNTGELFF. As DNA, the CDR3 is TGTGCCTGGAGTGGCGGAATCCCTAACACCGGGGAGCTGTTTTTT. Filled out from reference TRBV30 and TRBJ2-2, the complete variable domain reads SQTIHQWPATLVQPVGSPLSLECTVEGTSNPNLYWYRQAAGRGLQLLFYSVGIGQISSEVPQNLSASRPQDRQFILSSKKLLLSDSGFYLCAWSGGIPNTGELFFGEGSRLTVL.

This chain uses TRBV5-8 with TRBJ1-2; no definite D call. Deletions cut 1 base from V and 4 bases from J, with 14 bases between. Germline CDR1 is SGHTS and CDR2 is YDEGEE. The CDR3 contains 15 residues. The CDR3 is CASSLFRELAYGYTF. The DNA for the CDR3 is TGTGCCAGCAGCTTGTTTCGGGAGCTTGCCTATGGCTACACCTTC.

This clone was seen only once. The CDR3 is CASSTPLAGAGEQYF. CDR3 DNA sequence: TGTGCCAGCAGTACCCCACTAGCGGGAGCGGGTGAGCAGTACTTC. This chain uses TRBV6-6 with TRBJ2-7; 11 bases agree with TRBD2. The V gene end was trimmed by 5 bases and the J gene end by 7 bases; junction bases not matched to a gene: 10. This CDR3 is 15 amino acids long. CDR1 and CDR2 from the germline V gene are MNHNY and SVGAGI (reference sequence).

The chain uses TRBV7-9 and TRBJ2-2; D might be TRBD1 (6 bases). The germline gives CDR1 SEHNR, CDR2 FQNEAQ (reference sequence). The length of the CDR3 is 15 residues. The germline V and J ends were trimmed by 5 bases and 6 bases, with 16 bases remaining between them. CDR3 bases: TGTGCCAGCAGCCCTACAGGGATTTGGGCCGGGGAGCTGTTTTTT. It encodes CASSPTGIWAGELFF.

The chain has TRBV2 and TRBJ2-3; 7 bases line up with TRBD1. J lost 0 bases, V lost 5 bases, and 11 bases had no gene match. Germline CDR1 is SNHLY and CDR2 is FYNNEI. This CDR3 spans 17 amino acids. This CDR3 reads CASSQTATGASTDTQYF. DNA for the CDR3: TGTGCCAGCAGTCAGACTGCTACAGGGGCTAGCACAGATACGCAGTATTTT.

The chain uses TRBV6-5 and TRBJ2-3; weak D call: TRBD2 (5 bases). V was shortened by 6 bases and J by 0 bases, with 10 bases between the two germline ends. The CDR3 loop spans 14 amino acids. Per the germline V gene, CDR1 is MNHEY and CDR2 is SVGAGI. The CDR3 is CASRMGGSTDTQYF. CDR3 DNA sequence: TGTGCCAGCAGAATGGGCGGGAGCACAGATACGCAGTATTTT.

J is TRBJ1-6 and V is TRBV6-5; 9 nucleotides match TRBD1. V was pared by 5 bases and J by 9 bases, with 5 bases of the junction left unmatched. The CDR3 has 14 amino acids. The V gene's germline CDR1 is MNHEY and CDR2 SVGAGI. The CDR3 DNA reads TGTGCCAGCAGTCGAGGACAGGGGTCTTCACCCCTCCACTTT. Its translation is CASSRGQGSSPLHF.

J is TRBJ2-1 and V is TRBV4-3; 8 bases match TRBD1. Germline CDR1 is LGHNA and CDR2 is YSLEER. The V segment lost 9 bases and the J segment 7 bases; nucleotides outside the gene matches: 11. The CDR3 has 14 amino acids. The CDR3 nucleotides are TGCGCCAGAACCTGGACAGGGAAAGGGAATGAGCAGTTCTTC. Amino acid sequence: CARTWTGKGNEQFF.

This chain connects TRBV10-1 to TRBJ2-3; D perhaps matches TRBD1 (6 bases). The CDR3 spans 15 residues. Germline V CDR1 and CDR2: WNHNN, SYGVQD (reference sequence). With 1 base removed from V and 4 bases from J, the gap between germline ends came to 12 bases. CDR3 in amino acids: CASSEWGQGSDTQYF. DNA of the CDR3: TGCGCCAGCAGTGAGTGGGGGCAAGGGTCAGATACGCAGTATTTT.

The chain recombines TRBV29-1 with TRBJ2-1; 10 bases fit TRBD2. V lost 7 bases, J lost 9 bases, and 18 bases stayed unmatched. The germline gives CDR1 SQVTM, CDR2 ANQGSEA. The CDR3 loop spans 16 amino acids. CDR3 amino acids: CSGRGKREGPGTEQFF. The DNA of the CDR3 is TGCAGCGGGAGGGGCAAGCGGGAGGGCCCGGGGACTGAGCAGTTCTTC.

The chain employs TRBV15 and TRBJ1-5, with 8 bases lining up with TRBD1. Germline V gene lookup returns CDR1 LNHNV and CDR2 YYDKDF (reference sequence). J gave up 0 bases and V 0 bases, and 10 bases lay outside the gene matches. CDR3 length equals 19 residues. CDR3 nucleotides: TGTGCCACCAGCAGAGAAACAATGGACAGGGTGTATAGCAATCAGCCCCAGCATTTT. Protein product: CATSRETMDRVYSNQPQHF.

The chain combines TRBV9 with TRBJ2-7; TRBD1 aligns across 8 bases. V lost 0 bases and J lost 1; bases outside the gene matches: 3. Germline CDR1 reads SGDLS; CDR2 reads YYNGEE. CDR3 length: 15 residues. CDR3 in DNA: TGTGCCAGCAGCGTAGCAGGACAGGGATCCTACGAGCAGTACTTC. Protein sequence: CASSVAGQGSYEQYF.